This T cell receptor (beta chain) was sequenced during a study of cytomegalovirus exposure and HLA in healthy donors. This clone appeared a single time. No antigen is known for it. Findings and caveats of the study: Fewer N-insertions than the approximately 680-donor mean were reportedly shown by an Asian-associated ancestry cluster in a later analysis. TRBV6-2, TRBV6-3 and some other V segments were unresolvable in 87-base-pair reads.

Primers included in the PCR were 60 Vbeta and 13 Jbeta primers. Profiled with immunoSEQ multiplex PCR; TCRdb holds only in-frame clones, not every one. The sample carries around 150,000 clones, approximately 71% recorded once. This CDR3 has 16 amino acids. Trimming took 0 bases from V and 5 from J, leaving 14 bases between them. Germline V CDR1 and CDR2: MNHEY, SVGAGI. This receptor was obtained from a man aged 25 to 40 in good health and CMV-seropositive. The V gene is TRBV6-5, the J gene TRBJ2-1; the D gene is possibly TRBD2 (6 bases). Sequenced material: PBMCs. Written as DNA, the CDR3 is TGTGCCAGCAGTTACTCGGGACTCCCAAGGGACAATGAGCAGTTCTTC. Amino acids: CASSYSGLPRDNEQFF.